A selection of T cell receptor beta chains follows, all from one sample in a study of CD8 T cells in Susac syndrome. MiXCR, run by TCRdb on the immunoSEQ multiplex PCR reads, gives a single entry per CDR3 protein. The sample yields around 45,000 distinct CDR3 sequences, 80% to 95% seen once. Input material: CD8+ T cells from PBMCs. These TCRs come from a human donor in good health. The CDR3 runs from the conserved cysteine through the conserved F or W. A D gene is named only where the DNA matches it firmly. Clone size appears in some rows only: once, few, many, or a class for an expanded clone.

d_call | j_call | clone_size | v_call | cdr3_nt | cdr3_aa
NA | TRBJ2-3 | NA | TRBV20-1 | TGCAGTGCTAGGGGGCGGGAAGGGGCGGGGACAGATACGCAGTATTTT | CSARGREGAGTDTQYF
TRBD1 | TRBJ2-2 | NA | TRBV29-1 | TGCAGCGTTGAATACAGGGGGCTTCACACCGGGGAGCTGTTTTTT | CSVEYRGLHTGELFF
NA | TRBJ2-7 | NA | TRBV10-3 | TGTGCCATCGGAGCGGGTGGTAACGAGCAGTACTTC | CAIGAGGNEQYF
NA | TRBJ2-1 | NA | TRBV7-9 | TGTGCCAGCAGCTTAGAGGGAAGCTCCTACAATGAGCAGTTCTTC | CASSLEGSSYNEQFF
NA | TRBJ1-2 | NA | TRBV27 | TGTGCCAGCAGCCTCGTGAGGGGAAACTATGGCTACACCTTC | CASSLVRGNYGYTF
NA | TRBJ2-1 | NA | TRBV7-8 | TGTGCCAGCAGTTCCCTAGCGAGACGGGCCAATGAGCAGTTCTTC | CASSSLARRANEQFF
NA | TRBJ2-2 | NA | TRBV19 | TGTGCCAGCCTTCCGAAGGACTCAATTTACACCGGGGAGCTGTTTTTT | CASLPKDSIYTGELFF
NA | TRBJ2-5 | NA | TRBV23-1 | TGCGCCAGCAGTCAATCGACGGGGTTAGAGACGGAGACCCAGTACTTC | CASSQSTGLETETQYF
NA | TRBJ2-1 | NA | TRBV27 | TGTGCCAGCAATCCATTCGGAGCGTCCAATGAGCAGTTCTTC | CASNPFGASNEQFF
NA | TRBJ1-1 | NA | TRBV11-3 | TGTGCCAGCAACCTCGGACAGTACACTGAAGCTTTCTTT | CASNLGQYTEAFF
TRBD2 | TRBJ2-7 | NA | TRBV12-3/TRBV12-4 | TGTGCCAGCAGTAAGGGATTAGCGGGAGACTACGAGCAGTACTTC | CASSKGLAGDYEQYF
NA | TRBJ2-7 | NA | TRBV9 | TGTGCCAGCAGCGTAGGGGACGGATCCTACGAGCAGTACTTC | CASSVGDGSYEQYF
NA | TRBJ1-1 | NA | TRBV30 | TGTGCCTGGAGTGTTGGTAGGCTATCTGAAGCTTTCTTT | CAWSVGRLSEAFF
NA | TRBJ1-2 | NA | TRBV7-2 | TGTGCCAGCAGGACTCGGGGCTTCTACACCTTC | CASRTRGFYTF
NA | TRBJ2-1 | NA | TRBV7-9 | TGTGCCAGCAGCCCGCCTAGAGGGTGGGACAATGAGCAGTTCTTC | CASSPPRGWDNEQFF
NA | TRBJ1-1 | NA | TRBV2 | TGTGCCAGCAGTGAGGACAGATCCATGAACACTGAAGCTTTCTTT | CASSEDRSMNTEAFF
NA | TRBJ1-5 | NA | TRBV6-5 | TGTGCCAGCAGAGACAGCCTCAATCAGCCCCAGCATTTT | CASRDSLNQPQHF
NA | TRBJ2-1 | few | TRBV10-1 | TGCGCCAGCAGTGATATAGGGGCTGAGCAGTTCTTC | CASSDIGAEQFF
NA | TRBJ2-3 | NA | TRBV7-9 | TGTGCCAGCAGCTTCGGAGCACCAAGCACAGATACGCAGTATTTT | CASSFGAPSTDTQYF
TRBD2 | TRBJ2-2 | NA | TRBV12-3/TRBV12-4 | TGTGCCAGCAGTTTGACTATCGGGAGGGGCGGGGAGCTGTTTTTT | CASSLTIGRGGELFF
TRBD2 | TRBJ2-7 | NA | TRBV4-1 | TGCGCCAGCAGCCCCCAGGTTAGCGGGACCTACGAGCAGTACTTC | CASSPQVSGTYEQYF
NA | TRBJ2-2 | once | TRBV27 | TGTGCCAGCATGGCCGGGACGAACACCGGGGAGCTGTTTTTT | CASMAGTNTGELFF
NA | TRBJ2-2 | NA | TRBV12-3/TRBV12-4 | TGTGCCAGCACCCCTCAAGGCCTAGGGGGGGGCGGGGAGCTGTTTTTT | CASTPQGLGGGGELFF
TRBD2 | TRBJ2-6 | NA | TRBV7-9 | TGTGCCAGCAGCGTAGGAGCGGGAGGGACGCAACACAACGTCCTGACTTTC | CASSVGAGGTQHNVLTF
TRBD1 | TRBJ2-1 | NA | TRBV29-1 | TGCAGCGTCCCCGACAGGGCTTCCTACAATGAGCAGTTCTTC | CSVPDRASYNEQFF
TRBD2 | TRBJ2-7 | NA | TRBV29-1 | TGCAGCGTTGAGGGACTAGCGGGAGCCTACGAGCAGTACTTC | CSVEGLAGAYEQYF
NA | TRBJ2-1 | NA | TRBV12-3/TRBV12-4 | TGTGCCAGCAGTTTCTACAGGGCCGTGCCCTACAATGAGCAGTTCTTC | CASSFYRAVPYNEQFF
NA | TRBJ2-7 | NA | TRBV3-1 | TGTGCCAGCAGCCCCGGACAGCGTTCCTACGAGCAGTACTTC | CASSPGQRSYEQYF
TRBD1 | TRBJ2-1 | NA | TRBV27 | TGTGCCAGCAGTTTAGTCGGACAGGGGGCAAGTGTGAAGCAGTTCTTC | CASSLVGQGASVKQFF
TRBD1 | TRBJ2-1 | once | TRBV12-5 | TGTGCTAGTGGTTTGGGCCGGGACAGGGATTTAAATGAGCAGTTCTTC | CASGLGRDRDLNEQFF
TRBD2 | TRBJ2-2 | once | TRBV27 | TGTGCCAGCAGACCTTTAGCGGGAGGTAACACCGGGGAGCTGTTTTTT | CASRPLAGGNTGELFF
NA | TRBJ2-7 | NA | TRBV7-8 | TGTGCCAGCAGCTTAGGCCGGGACGCCAGCTCCTACGAGCAGTACTTC | CASSLGRDASSYEQYF
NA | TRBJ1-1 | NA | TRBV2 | TGTGCCAGCAGTGCGAACACTGAAGCTTTCTTT | CASSANTEAFF
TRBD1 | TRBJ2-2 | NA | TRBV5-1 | TGCGCCAGCAGCTTTTTCCCCACAGGGGGCGGAAGGACCGGGGAGCTGTTTTTT | CASSFFPTGGGRTGELFF
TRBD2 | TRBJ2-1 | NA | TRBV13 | TGTGCCAGCAGCTCTACCGGGACTAGCATTAATGAGCAGTTCTTC | CASSSTGTSINEQFF
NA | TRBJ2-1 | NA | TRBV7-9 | TGTGCCAGCAGCATCCTGGTCACCGACAATGAGCAGTTCTTC | CASSILVTDNEQFF
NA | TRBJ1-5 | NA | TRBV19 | TGTGCCAGTAGGGCTCTCGAGTTGGGCAGGGGCCCTTATAGCAATCAGCCCCAGCATTTT | CASRALELGRGPYSNQPQHF
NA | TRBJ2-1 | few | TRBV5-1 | TGCGCCAGCAGCTTGGTAGGCTGGGGCCCTAATGAGCAGTTCTTC | CASSLVGWGPNEQFF
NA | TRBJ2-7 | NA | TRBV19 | TGTGCCAGTAGTTCGTGGGATCCTTCCTACGAGCAGTACTTC | CASSSWDPSYEQYF
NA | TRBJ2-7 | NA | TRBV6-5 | TGTGCCAGCAGTCCCTCGGCACACTGGGAGCAGTACTTC | CASSPSAHWEQYF